This is a list of T cell receptor beta chains from one sample in a study of cytomegalovirus exposure and HLA in healthy donors. This table comes from immunoSEQ multiplex PCR, and its TCRdb copy is limited to in-frame clones, with some not included. The profile shows 130,000 to 150,000 clones, less than 90% of them singletons. Sequenced input: PBMCs. These receptors came from a boy aged 2-9 years in good health and CMV-seronegative. Each CDR3 is given with its conserved first and last residue. Each record gives: clone size, D gene, V gene, J gene, CDR3 DNA, CDR3 protein. The D gene is left open where the match is weak. Where a row states a size, it is once, few, many or the class of an expanded clone; other rows omit it.

clone_size: -; d_call: -; v_call: TRBV19; j_call: TRBJ1-2; cdr3_nt: TGTGCCAGTAGTATAGATTGGCCAGGGACAGGCTACACCTTC; cdr3_aa: CASSIDWPGTGYTF
clone_size: -; d_call: TRBD2; v_call: TRBV6-4; j_call: TRBJ2-1; cdr3_nt: TGTGCCAGCAGTGTACTCGGCGGGGGGGCGGATGAGCAGTTCTTC; cdr3_aa: CASSVLGGGADEQFF
clone_size: once; d_call: TRBD1; v_call: TRBV4-1; j_call: TRBJ1-5; cdr3_nt: TGCGCCAGCGGACAGGGAATTCCCCTCAGCAATCAGCCCCAGCATTTT; cdr3_aa: CASGQGIPLSNQPQHF
clone_size: few; d_call: -; v_call: TRBV7-8; j_call: TRBJ1-1; cdr3_nt: TGTGCCAGCAGCCCAGGGCCAGGCACTGAAGCTTTCTTT; cdr3_aa: CASSPGPGTEAFF
clone_size: -; d_call: -; v_call: TRBV19; j_call: TRBJ1-1; cdr3_nt: TGTGCCAGTTCCGGACTCCTGGTTGAAGCTTTCTTT; cdr3_aa: CASSGLLVEAFF
clone_size: few; d_call: TRBD1; v_call: TRBV2; j_call: TRBJ1-5; cdr3_nt: TGTGCCAGCAGTGTGGGACAGGGAAATAATCAGCCCCAGCATTTT; cdr3_aa: CASSVGQGNNQPQHF
clone_size: -; d_call: -; v_call: TRBV27; j_call: TRBJ2-6; cdr3_nt: TGTGCCAGCAGGGGGCAGCTCTCACAACCGCTCTCCGGGGCCAACGTCCTGACTTTC; cdr3_aa: CASRGQLSQPLSGANVLTF
clone_size: -; d_call: -; v_call: TRBV18; j_call: TRBJ2-5; cdr3_nt: TGTGCCAGCTCACCACCGAGCGCAGAAGAGACCCAGTACTTC; cdr3_aa: CASSPPSAEETQYF
clone_size: -; d_call: -; v_call: TRBV27; j_call: TRBJ1-1; cdr3_nt: TGTGCCAGCAGTTTGGCTAGGGGTGACACTGAAGCTTTCTTT; cdr3_aa: CASSLARGDTEAFF
clone_size: -; d_call: -; v_call: TRBV7-6; j_call: TRBJ1-3; cdr3_nt: TGTGCCAGCAGCCCGACAGCCTCTGGAAACACCATATATTTT; cdr3_aa: CASSPTASGNTIYF
clone_size: -; d_call: TRBD1; v_call: TRBV27; j_call: TRBJ2-1; cdr3_nt: TGTGCCAGCAGTTCCTGGACAGGGTCTGTCAATGAGCAGTTCTTC; cdr3_aa: CASSSWTGSVNEQFF
clone_size: -; d_call: TRBD2; v_call: TRBV4-1; j_call: TRBJ2-3; cdr3_nt: TGCGCCAGCAGATTTGTAGCGGGGGGCAGCACAGATACGCAGTATTTT; cdr3_aa: CASRFVAGGSTDTQYF
clone_size: -; d_call: -; v_call: TRBV2; j_call: TRBJ1-4; cdr3_nt: TGTGCCAGCAGTGCCCGGGACAAAACTAATGAAAAACTGTTTTTT; cdr3_aa: CASSARDKTNEKLFF
clone_size: -; d_call: TRBD1; v_call: TRBV9; j_call: TRBJ1-1; cdr3_nt: TGTGCCAGCAGCTCGTCGACAGGGCCGCCTGCTTTCTTT; cdr3_aa: CASSSSTGPPAFF
clone_size: -; d_call: -; v_call: TRBV7-9; j_call: TRBJ2-2; cdr3_nt: TGTGCCAGCAGCTTAGGGTCGCCCTCTCACCCCGGCGGGCTGTTTTTT; cdr3_aa: CASSLGSPSHPGGLFF
clone_size: -; d_call: TRBD1; v_call: TRBV5-4; j_call: TRBJ2-2; cdr3_nt: TGTGCCAGCAGCTTTCCTAATACAGGGGTCAGAGGTGGCGGGGAGCTGTTTTTT; cdr3_aa: CASSFPNTGVRGGGELFF
clone_size: once; d_call: -; v_call: TRBV29-1; j_call: TRBJ1-5; cdr3_nt: TGCAGCGTTGGAGGCAGGGGCAATCAGCCCCAGCATTTT; cdr3_aa: CSVGGRGNQPQHF